This T cell receptor beta chain was identified in a study of blood T cell repertoires in COVID-19. Study details: Sources were T cells, B-cell-depleted T cells, or PBMCs; the material itself was cDNA or gDNA.

This CDR3 has 13 amino acids. CDR1 and CDR2 (germline): SQVTM, ANQGSEA. Between the trimmed V and J ends, which lost 5 bases and 3 bases, there was a span of 13 bases. The assay was immunoSEQ multiplex PCR, and TCRdb's table has in-frame clones only and misses some. Among some 140,000 clones, about 79% were seen once, and the ten largest hold around 32%. Input material: peripheral blood. The TCR comes from a woman aged 55-69 years with acute or convalescent COVID-19. The genes are TRBV29-1 and TRBJ1-2; a possible D gene is TRBD1 (5 bases). CDR3 amino acids: CSVHQGPYYGYTF. In nucleotides, the CDR3 is TGCAGCGTTCACCAGGGTCCTTACTATGGCTACACCTTC.